This is a list of T cell receptor beta chains from one sample in a study of human T cells and chemical hapten exposure. TCRdb analysed the RACE reads with MiXCR anew, one entry per CDR3 protein. Among about 42,000 distinct CDR3 sequences listed, 8.5% to 10% were seen once. This sample comprised whole blood, obtained in connection with sensitization to the hapten diphenylcyclopropenone (DPC). The receptors derive from a woman aged 25-40 years with alopecia areata. Some clones in this sample may be carry-over from other donors' samples. CDR3s include the opening cysteine and the closing phenylalanine or tryptophan. D genes are given only for firm matches. For some rows the clone size is stated as once, few or many, or as a class when expanded; others skip it.

>TRBJ2-5|TRBV7-8|NA|NA
TGTGCCAGCTCCGTGCCCGAGGATTACTTGGGGCAAGAGACCCAGTACTTC
CASSVPEDYLGQETQYF
>TRBJ2-3|TRBV7-2|NA|few
TGTGCCAGCAGCCCGGTAGGAGGGGTAGATACGCAGTATTTT
CASSPVGGVDTQYF
>TRBJ1-2|TRBV2|NA|many
TGTGCCAGCAGTAGTCAGGCCCTCTATGGCTACACCTTC
CASSSQALYGYTF
>TRBJ2-5|TRBV7-7|NA|NA
TGTGCCAGCAGCTCCTTTATGGGACAAGAGACCCAGTACTTC
CASSSFMGQETQYF
>TRBJ2-1|TRBV7-2|TRBD2|NA
TGTGCCAGCAGCTCCCATAGCGGGCCCTACTCCTACAATGAGCAGTTCTTC
CASSSHSGPYSYNEQFF
>TRBJ2-4|TRBV5-1|TRBD1|many
TGCGCCAGCAGCTCGGACAGGATAAAAAACATTCAGTACTTC
CASSSDRIKNIQYF
>TRBJ1-1|TRBV20-1|NA|NA
TGCAGTGCTAGACAGACAGGCGGCACTGAAGCTTTCTTT
CSARQTGGTEAFF
>TRBJ2-5|TRBV20-1|NA|NA
TGCAGTGCAAGGACCCGCCGGGGATTTCAAGAGACCCAGTACTTC
CSARTRRGFQETQYF
>TRBJ1-5|TRBV2|NA|NA
TGTGCCAGCAGTGAAGGGAGGGGCCCCAATCAGCCCCAGCATTTT
CASSEGRGPNQPQHF
>TRBJ2-7|TRBV28|NA|many
TGTGCCAGCAGTCACCCCGGCCAGAAGCTAATGGGAGAGCAGTACTTC
CASSHPGQKLMGEQYF
>TRBJ1-2|TRBV12-3/TRBV12-4|TRBD1|many
TGTGCCAGCAGTTTTGGGGACAGGGGCGATGGCTACACCTTC
CASSFGDRGDGYTF
>TRBJ1-5|TRBV15|NA|many
TGTGCCACCCAGCCCTTTTCCGCGGATCAGCCCCAGCATTTT
CATQPFSADQPQHF
>TRBJ1-1|TRBV14|NA|NA
TGTGCCAGCAGCCAAGAACAGGCCATGAACACTGAAGCTTTCTTT
CASSQEQAMNTEAFF
>TRBJ2-7|TRBV28|NA|many
TGTGCCTCCAGCGCGCAGGGGAGCTCCTACGAGCAGTACTTC
CASSAQGSSYEQYF